The 10 T cell receptor beta chains presented below share a single source sample, sequenced in a study of blood T cell repertoires in COVID-19 (dated by TCRdb to the early 2020s). Libraries were prepared through the immunoSEQ multiplex PCR assay. TCRdb retrieved this table from immuneACCESS and kept in-frame rearrangements only. Not all clones are present; in checked studies, unresolved V genes account for under half, and no reason is known for the remainder. This sample is represented by tens of thousands of clones; 80% to 90% of them were singletons. Of the sample, about 2.1% falls within the top ten clones. The sequencing input was peripheral blood. These TCRs come from a man younger than 45 with acute or convalescent COVID-19.

The V gene is TRBV5-1, the J gene TRBJ1-2; 9 bases map to TRBD1. CDR3 size: 14 residues. With V trimmed by 3 bases and J by 6 bases, 6 bases remained unmatched. CDR1 is SGHRS, CDR2 YFSETQ, per germline. In DNA form, the CDR3 reads TGCGCCAGCAGCTCCGGACAGGGGAGCCATGGCTACACCTTC. Translating gives CASSSGQGSHGYTF.

The chain employs TRBV15 and TRBJ1-2; the D gene is possibly TRBD1 (6 bases). There are 15 residues in the CDR3. Trimming stripped 2 bases from V and 8 bases from J, with 18 bases between. Per the germline V gene, CDR1 is LNHNV and CDR2 is YYDKDF (reference sequence). CDR3 sequence: CATSRTQGNHSGYTF. The CDR3 DNA reads as TGTGCCACCAGCAGAACCCAGGGGAACCACTCAGGCTACACCTTC.

The gene calls are TRBV7-8 and TRBJ2-7; D is possibly TRBD2 (6 bases). From germline, CDR1 is SGHVS and CDR2 FQNEAQ. Trimming shortened V by 1 base and J by 5 bases, and 18 bases separated the two germline ends. The CDR3 has 16 residues. DNA for the CDR3: TGTGCCAGCAGCTTAGTCGGAGGGTACGGTCTCCACGAGCAGTACTTC. It specifies CASSLVGGYGLHEQYF. Variable domain in full (rest from reference TRBV7-8 and TRBJ2-7): GAGVSQSPRYKVAKRGQDVALRCDPISGHVSLFWYQQALGQGPEFLTYFQNEAQLDKSGLPSDRFFAERPEGSVSTLKIQRTQQEDSAVYLCASSLVGGYGLHEQYFGPGTRLTVT.

The chain links TRBV6-6 to TRBJ2-5; TRBD1 is a possible D gene (6 bases). The germline V and J ends were trimmed by 0 bases and 3 bases, with 8 bases remaining between them. Germline assignment: CDR1 MNHNY and CDR2 SVGAGI (reference sequence). This CDR3 comprises 14 residues. CDR3 protein: CASSYSNREETQYF. DNA for the CDR3: TGTGCCAGCAGTTACTCGAACAGGGAAGAGACCCAGTACTTC.

V gene TRBV7-9 combines with J gene TRBJ2-2, with 7 nucleotides matching TRBD1. The CDR3 runs to 15 residues. Germline CDR1 SEHNR, CDR2 FQNEAQ (reference sequence). The V segment lost 7 bases and the J segment 7 bases; nucleotides outside the gene matches: 12. The chain's CDR3 is CASTFDRVFGGELFF. The CDR3 coding sequence is TGTGCCAGCACGTTCGACAGGGTTTTTGGCGGGGAGCTGTTTTTT. Supplemented by reference TRBV7-9 and TRBJ2-2, the full variable domain reads DTGVSQNPRHKITKRGQNVTFRCDPISEHNRLYWYRQTLGQGPEFLTYFQNEAQLEKSRLLSDRFSAERPKGSFSTLEIQRTEQGDSAMYLCASTFDRVFGGELFFGEGSRLTVL.

This clone was detected only once. The rearrangement uses TRBV19 and TRBJ1-4; D is perhaps TRBD1 (6 bases). The CDR3 consists of 16 residues. The V gene lost 6 bases and the J gene lost 0 bases, with 14 bases spanning the gap. From germline, CDR1 is LNHDA and CDR2 SQIVND (reference sequence). CDR3 region: CASSRTGSATNEKLFF. CDR3 DNA: TGTGCCAGTAGCAGAACAGGGTCTGCAACTAATGAAAAACTGTTTTTT.

This clone was seen once. The chain couples TRBV29-1 to TRBJ1-4; 10 bases agree with TRBD1. Trimming cost V 0 bases and J 9 bases; bases outside gene matches: 16. The CDR3 loop spans 18 amino acids. Germline CDR1 SQVTM, CDR2 ANQGSEA. The CDR3 loop is CSVEDFPGTGTGVKKLFF. In DNA form, the CDR3 reads TGCAGCGTTGAAGATTTCCCGGGGACCGGGACAGGGGTGAAAAAACTGTTTTTT.

The V call is TRBV3-1 (or the pseudogene TRBV3-2), the J call TRBJ1-3; weak D call: TRBD1 (5 bases). V lost 4 bases and J lost 0, with 10 bases in between. Germline CDR1 is LGHDT and CDR2 is YNNKEL (reference sequence). The CDR3 has 15 residues. The CDR3 protein is CASSPQGNSGNTIYF. CDR3 DNA: TGTGCCAGCAGCCCGCAGGGAAACTCTGGAAACACCATATATTTT.

This clone was counted a single time. This chain links TRBV7-9 with TRBJ2-3; TRBD2 might be the D (5 bases). This CDR3 has 14 residues. Trimming pared 6 bases from V and 0 bases from J, leaving 10 bases between. Germline CDR1 SEHNR, CDR2 FQNEAQ (reference sequence). The CDR3 loop reads CASSNGLSTDTQYF. In DNA form, the CDR3 reads TGTGCCAGCAGTAATGGACTTAGCACAGATACGCAGTATTTT.

Here the CDR3 reads CASSEPLQGDEDYEQYF. CDR3 DNA sequence: TGTGCCAGCAGCGAACCACTACAGGGGGATGAAGACTACGAGCAGTACTTC. V usage is TRBV11-2 and J usage is TRBJ2-7; 8 bases line up with TRBD1. With 5 bases clipped from V and 3 bases from J, the junction kept 15 bases outside the gene matches. Looked up from germline, CDR1 is SGHAT and CDR2 is FQNNGV. The CDR3 totals 17 residues.